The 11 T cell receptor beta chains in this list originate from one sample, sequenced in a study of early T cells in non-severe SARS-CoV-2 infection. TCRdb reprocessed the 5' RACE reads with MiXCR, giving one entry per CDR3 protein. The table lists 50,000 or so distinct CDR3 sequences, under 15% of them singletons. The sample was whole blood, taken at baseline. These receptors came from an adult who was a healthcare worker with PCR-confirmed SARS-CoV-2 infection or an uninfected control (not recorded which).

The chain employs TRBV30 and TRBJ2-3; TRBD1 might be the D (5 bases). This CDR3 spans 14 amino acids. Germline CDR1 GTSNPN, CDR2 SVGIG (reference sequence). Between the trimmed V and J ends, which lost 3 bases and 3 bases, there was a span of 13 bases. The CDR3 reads CAWRKGYGTDTQYF. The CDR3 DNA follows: TGTGCCTGGAGGAAGGGGTACGGGACAGATACGCAGTATTTT.

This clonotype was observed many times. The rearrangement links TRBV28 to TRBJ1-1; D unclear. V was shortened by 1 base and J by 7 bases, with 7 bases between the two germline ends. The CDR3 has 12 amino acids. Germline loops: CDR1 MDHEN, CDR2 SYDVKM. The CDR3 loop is CASSLSVREAFF. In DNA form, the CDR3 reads TGTGCCAGCAGTTTATCTGTCCGTGAAGCTTTCTTT.

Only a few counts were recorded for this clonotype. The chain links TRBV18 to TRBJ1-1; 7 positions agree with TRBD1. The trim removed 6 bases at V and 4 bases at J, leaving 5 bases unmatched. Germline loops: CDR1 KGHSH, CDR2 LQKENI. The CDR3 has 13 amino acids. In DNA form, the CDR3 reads TGTGCCAGCTCCCCAGGGGGATTCACTGAAGCTTTCTTT. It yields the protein CASSPGGFTEAFF.

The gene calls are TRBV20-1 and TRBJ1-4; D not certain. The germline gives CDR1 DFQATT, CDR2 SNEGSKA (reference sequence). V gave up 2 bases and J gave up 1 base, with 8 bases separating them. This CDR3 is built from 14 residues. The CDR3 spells CSARPGKTNEKLFF. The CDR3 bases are TGCAGTGCTAGACCCGGGAAAACTAATGAAAAACTGTTTTTT.

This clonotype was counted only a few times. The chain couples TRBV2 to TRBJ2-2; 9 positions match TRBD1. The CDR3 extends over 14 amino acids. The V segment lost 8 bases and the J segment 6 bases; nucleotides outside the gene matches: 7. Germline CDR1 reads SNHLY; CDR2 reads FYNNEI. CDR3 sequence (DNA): TGTGCCAGCGTCACAGGGGGCGCTTCCGGGGAGCTGTTTTTT. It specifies CASVTGGASGELFF.

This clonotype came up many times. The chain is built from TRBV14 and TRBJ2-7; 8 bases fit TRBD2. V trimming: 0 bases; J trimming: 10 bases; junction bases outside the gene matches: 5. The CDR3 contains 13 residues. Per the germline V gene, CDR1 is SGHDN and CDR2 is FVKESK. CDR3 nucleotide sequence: TGTGCCAGCAGCCAAGATAGGCGGGGGGCACAGTACTTC. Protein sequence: CASSQDRRGAQYF.

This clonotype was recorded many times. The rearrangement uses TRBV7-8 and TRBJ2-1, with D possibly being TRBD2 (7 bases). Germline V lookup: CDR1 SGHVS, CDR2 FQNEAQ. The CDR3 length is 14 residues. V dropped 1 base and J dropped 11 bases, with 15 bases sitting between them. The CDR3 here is CASSLVTGGHKQFF. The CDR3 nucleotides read TGTGCCAGCAGCTTAGTAACGGGGGGCCACAAGCAGTTCTTC.

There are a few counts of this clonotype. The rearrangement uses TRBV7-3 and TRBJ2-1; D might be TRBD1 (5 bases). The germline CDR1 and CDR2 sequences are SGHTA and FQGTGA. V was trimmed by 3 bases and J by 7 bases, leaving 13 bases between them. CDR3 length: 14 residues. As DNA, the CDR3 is TGTGCCAGCAGCTTTGGAGAAGGGGTAAATGAGCAGTTCTTC. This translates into CASSFGEGVNEQFF.

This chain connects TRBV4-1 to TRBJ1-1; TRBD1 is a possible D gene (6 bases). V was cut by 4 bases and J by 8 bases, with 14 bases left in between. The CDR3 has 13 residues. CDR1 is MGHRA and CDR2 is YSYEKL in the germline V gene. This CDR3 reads CASSPSTGEEAFF. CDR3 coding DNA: TGCGCCAGCAGCCCCTCGACAGGAGAAGAAGCTTTCTTT.

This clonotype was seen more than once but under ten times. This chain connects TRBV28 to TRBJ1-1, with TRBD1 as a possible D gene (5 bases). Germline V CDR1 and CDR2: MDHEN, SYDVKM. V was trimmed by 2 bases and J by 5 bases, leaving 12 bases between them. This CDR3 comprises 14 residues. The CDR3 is CASSLVGGRTEAFF. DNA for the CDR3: TGTGCCAGCAGTTTAGTGGGGGGAAGGACTGAAGCTTTCTTT.

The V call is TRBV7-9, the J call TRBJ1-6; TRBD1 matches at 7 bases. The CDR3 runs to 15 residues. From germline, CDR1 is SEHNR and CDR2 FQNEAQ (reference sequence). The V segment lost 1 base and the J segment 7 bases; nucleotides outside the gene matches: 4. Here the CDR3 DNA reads TGTGCCAGCAGCTTAGTGGGGACAGAGAATTCACCCCTCCACTTT. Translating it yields CASSLVGTENSPLHF.